This TCR beta chain was documented in a study of cytomegalovirus exposure and HLA in healthy donors. Study-wide results and limits: A later examination showed that TCR association rates differed by HLA locus, with DRB1 most and HLA-C fewest. Most likely, a cluster of highly shared sequence variants arose as a sequencing artifact.

The PCR contained 60 Vbeta and 13 Jbeta primers. Method: immunoSEQ multiplex PCR; TCRdb's copy keeps in-frame clones and lacks some. The table shows 90,000 or so clones, with just under 70% occurring only once. On this clone itself: Its target is not known.

The CDR3 runs 14 residues. Looked up from germline, CDR1 is MNHNS and CDR2 is SASEGT. Trimming removed 8 bases from V and 9 bases from J; junction bases left unmatched: 8. This rearrangement joins TRBV6-1 to TRBJ2-1, with 12 positions matching TRBD1. Material: PBMCs. This receptor was taken from a man in his forties or fifties in good health and CMV-seronegative. The CDR3 sequence: CASVWDRGLIEQFF. The CDR3 nucleotides read TGTGCCAGCGTGTGGGACAGGGGGCTTATTGAGCAGTTCTTC.